This T cell receptor beta chain was retrieved from a study of CD8 T cells in ankylosing spondylitis. The germline gives CDR1 LGHNA, CDR2 YSLEER. The trim removed 3 bases at V and 7 bases at J, leaving 2 bases unmatched. The length of the CDR3 is 13 residues. To note about this clonotype: Its antigen is not identified.

Overall study results and limits: It appeared that ankylosing spondylitis blood was characterized by a TCR beta motif of seven or eight highly homologous variants. Earlier reports found some motif variants in synovial fluid and blood in reactive arthritis.

TCRdb reprocessed the 5' RACE reads via MiXCR and lists one record per CDR3 protein. This sample has some 700,000 distinct CDR3 sequences, with around a fifth found just once. J is TRBJ2-2 and V is TRBV4-3; 7 bases map to TRBD2. This TCR was recovered from a male donor with ankylosing spondylitis. Specimen: blood, either unsorted or a sorted T cell fraction (not recorded which). As DNA, the CDR3 is TGCGCCAGCAGCCACGGGGGGAACGGGGAGCTGTTTTTT. Protein product: CASSHGGNGELFF.